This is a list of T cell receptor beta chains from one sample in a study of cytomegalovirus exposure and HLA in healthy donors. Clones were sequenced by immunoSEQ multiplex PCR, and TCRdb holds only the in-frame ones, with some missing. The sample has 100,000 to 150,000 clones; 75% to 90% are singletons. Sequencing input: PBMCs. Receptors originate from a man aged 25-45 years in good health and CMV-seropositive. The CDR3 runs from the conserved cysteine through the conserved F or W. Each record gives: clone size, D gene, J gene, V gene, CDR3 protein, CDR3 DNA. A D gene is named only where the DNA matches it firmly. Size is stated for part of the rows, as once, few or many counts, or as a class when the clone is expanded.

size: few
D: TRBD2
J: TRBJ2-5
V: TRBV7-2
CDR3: CASSLVVSGGLGETQYF
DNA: TGTGCCAGCAGCTTAGTTGTGAGCGGGGGCCTCGGGGAGACCCAGTACTTC

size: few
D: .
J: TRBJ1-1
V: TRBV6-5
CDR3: CASRSDRLTEAFF
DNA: TGTGCCAGCAGGTCCGACAGGCTCACTGAAGCTTTCTTT

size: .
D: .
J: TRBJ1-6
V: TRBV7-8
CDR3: CASSLREGSPLHF
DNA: TGTGCCAGCAGCTTAAGGGAGGGTTCACCCCTCCACTTT

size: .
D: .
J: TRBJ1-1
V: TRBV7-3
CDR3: CASSPQGTEAFF
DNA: TGTGCCAGCAGCCCCCAGGGTACTGAAGCTTTCTTT

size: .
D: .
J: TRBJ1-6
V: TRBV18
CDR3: CASSNTVGSPLHF
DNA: TGTGCCAGCTCTAACACAGTTGGTTCACCCCTCCACTTT

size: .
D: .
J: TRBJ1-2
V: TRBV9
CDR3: CASSVGLYGYTF
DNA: TGTGCCAGCAGCGTAGGGCTGTATGGCTACACCTTC

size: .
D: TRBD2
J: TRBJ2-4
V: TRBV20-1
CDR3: CSASPGGIQYF
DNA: TGCAGTGCTAGTCCGGGAGGCATTCAGTACTTC

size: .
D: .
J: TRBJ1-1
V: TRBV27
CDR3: CASSSPSTGTEAFF
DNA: TGTGCCAGCAGTTCCCCCTCGACGGGCACTGAAGCTTTCTTT

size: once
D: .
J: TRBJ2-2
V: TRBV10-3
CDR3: CAISPALDTGELFF
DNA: TGTGCCATCTCCCCTGCGTTGGACACCGGGGAGCTGTTTTTT

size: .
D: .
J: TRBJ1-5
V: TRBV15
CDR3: CATSRAPQPQHF
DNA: TGTGCCACCAGCAGAGCTCCCCAGCCCCAGCATTTT

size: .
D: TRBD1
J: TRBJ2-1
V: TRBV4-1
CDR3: CASSLLTRDRGWSEQFF
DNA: TGCGCCAGCAGCCTCCTAACCCGGGACAGGGGGTGGAGTGAGCAGTTCTTC

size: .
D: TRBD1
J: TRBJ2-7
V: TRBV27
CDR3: CASSPLIRDRGNDEQYF
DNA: TGTGCCAGCAGTCCCCTTATCCGGGACAGGGGTAACGACGAGCAGTACTTC

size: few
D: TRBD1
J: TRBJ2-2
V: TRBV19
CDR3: CASSGPGQGFTSTGELFF
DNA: TGTGCCAGTAGTGGACCGGGACAGGGTTTTACGAGCACCGGGGAGCTGTTTTTT

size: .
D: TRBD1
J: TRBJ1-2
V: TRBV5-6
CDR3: CASSSYQGAGNYGYTF
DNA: TGTGCCAGCAGCTCATATCAGGGGGCTGGGAACTATGGCTACACCTTC

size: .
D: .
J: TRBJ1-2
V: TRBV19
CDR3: CASSQTGSSYGYTF
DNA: TGTGCCAGTAGTCAAACCGGGTCCAGCTATGGCTACACCTTC

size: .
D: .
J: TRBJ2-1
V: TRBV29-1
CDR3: CSASRVPDSYNEQFF
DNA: TGCAGCGCATCCCGGGTGCCCGACTCTTACAATGAGCAGTTCTTC

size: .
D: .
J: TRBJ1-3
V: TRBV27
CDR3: CASSLTGFGNTIYF
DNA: TGTGCCAGCAGTTTAACAGGGTTCGGAAACACCATATATTTT

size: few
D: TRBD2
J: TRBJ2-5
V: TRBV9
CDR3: CASSVERGLHQETQYF
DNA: TGTGCCAGCAGCGTAGAAAGGGGACTACACCAAGAGACCCAGTACTTC

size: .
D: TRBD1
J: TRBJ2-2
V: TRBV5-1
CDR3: CASSLGDRGSGELFF
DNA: TGCGCCAGCAGCTTGGGGGACAGGGGGTCCGGGGAGCTGTTTTTT

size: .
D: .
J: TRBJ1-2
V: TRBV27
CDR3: CASSYRERYGYTF
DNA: TGTGCCAGCAGTTACAGGGAGCGCTATGGCTACACCTTC

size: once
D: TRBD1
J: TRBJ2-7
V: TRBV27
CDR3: CASSLGQGKKEQYF
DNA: TGTGCCAGCAGTTTAGGACAGGGAAAGAAGGAGCAGTACTTC

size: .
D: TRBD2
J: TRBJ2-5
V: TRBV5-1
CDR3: CASSLLAGGGDQYF
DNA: TGCGCCAGCAGCTTACTAGCGGGAGGGGGGGACCAGTACTTC

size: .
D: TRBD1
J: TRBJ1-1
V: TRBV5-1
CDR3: CASSLAQGASTEAFF
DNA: TGCGCCAGCAGCTTGGCCCAGGGGGCGAGTACTGAAGCTTTCTTT

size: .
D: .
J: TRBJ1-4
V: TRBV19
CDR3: CASSTGVRSEKLFF
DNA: TGTGCCAGTAGTACAGGGGTGAGGAGTGAAAAACTGTTTTTT

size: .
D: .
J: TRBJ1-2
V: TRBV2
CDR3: CASTGPGPYGYTF
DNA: TGTGCCAGTACAGGGCCAGGACCCTATGGCTACACCTTC

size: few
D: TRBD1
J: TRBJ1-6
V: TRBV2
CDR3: CASSETSGTAAISMPLHF
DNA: TGTGCCAGCAGTGAAACCTCAGGGACAGCGGCAATTTCGATGCCCCTCCACTTT